This T cell receptor (beta chain) comes out of a study of T-cell reconstitution after alpha-beta-depleted transplantation in children. This clonotype turned up a few times. The CDR3 runs 16 residues. V gave up 0 bases and J gave up 2 bases, with 12 bases separating them. In germline, CDR1 is MNHEY, CDR2 SVGEGT. For TCRbeta, the library was prepared with unique molecular identifiers. TCRdb recomputed calls from the PCR reads with MiXCR, one row per CDR3 protein. The repertoire consists of 330,000 or so distinct CDR3 sequences, with under 13% occurring once and the leading ten covering about 2.3%. Sequencing used PBMCs from the stem cell graft donor, obtained from the stem cell graft. This receptor was obtained from a human donor who donated a stem cell graft to a child with acute lymphoblastic leukemia. This rearrangement joins TRBV6-2 or TRBV6-3 to TRBJ2-3, with D possibly being TRBD2 (5 bases). CDR3 region: CASSYSNDYLTDTQYF. The DNA of the CDR3 is TGTGCCAGCAGTTACTCGAATGACTACCTCACAGATACGCAGTATTTT.